The 14 T cell receptor beta chains reported below all come from one sample, sequenced in a study of identical twins. TCRdb re-derived calls from the 5' RACE reads in MiXCR, one entry per CDR3 protein. This table holds approximately 1.8 million distinct CDR3 sequences, under 35% found once. Sample: cord blood. All receptors come from a newborn girl in good health.

This chain joins TRBV28 and TRBJ2-7; D is undetermined. Germline V CDR1 and CDR2: MDHEN, SYDVKM. V was trimmed by 7 bases and J by 0 bases, leaving 10 bases between them. This CDR3 has 13 amino acids. CDR3 nucleotide sequence: TGTGCCAGCACCTCCCCAGCCTCCTACGAGCAGTACTTC. Translating gives CASTSPASYEQYF. Combining the CDR3 with reference TRBV28 and TRBJ2-7 gives the whole variable domain DVKVTQSSRYLVKRTGEKVFLECVQDMDHENMFWYRQDPGLGLRLIYFSYDVKMKEKGDIPEGYSVSREKKERFSLILESASTNQTSMYLCASTSPASYEQYFGPGTRLTVT.

This chain links TRBV7-9 with TRBJ2-2, with D tentatively TRBD1 or TRBD2 (5 bases each). V lost 1 base to trimming and J lost 7 bases, with 13 bases between them. The germline gives CDR1 SEHNR, CDR2 FQNEAQ (reference sequence). The CDR3 loop spans 15 amino acids. The CDR3 DNA reads as TGTGCCAGCAGCTTAGGCGCCAGGGAGAACGGGGAGCTGTTTTTT. As protein: CASSLGARENGELFF.

This clonotype was picked up a small number of times. The V call is TRBV29-1, the J call TRBJ2-3; D is undetermined. V lost 0 bases to trimming and J lost 0 bases, with 13 bases between them. Germline V gives CDR1 SQVTM, CDR2 ANQGSEA. This CDR3 contains 16 residues. This chain's CDR3 is CSVEDRAASSTDTQYF. CDR3 nucleotide sequence: TGCAGCGTTGAAGATCGGGCAGCCTCTAGCACAGATACGCAGTATTTT.

This chain links TRBV5-1 with TRBJ2-4; D is unclear. The last part of the DNA fits TRBJ2-7 better; the J call may be wrong. Germline V lookup: CDR1 SGHRS, CDR2 YFSETQ. This CDR3 has 16 amino acids. CDR3 in amino acids: CASSLALSRVTYEQYF. The CDR3 DNA is TGCGCCAGCAGCTTGGCCCTGTCACGGGTCACCTACGAGCAGTACTTC.

This clonotype was recorded at least ten times. J is TRBJ2-7 and V is TRBV10-3; possibly TRBD1 for D (6 bases). Germline V gene data show CDR1 as ENHRY and CDR2 as SYGVKD. V shed 3 bases and J shed 3 bases, with 12 bases lying between them. The CDR3 consists of 14 residues. The CDR3 region has the DNA TGTGCCATCAGTGATGGTCGCAGGGGCTACGAGCAGTACTTC. Translating it yields CAISDGRRGYEQYF.

In this sample, this clonotype turned up a few times. V usage is TRBV7-9 and J usage is TRBJ2-1, with 11 bases aligning to TRBD1. Per germline, CDR1 SEHNR and CDR2 FQNEAQ (reference sequence). The CDR3 runs 14 residues. V lost 6 bases and J lost 5; bases outside the gene matches: 3. CDR3 sequence: CASRGTGGNNEQFF. The CDR3 DNA follows: TGTGCCAGCAGGGGGACAGGGGGAAACAATGAGCAGTTCTTC.

This clonotype was observed at least ten times. This rearrangement joins TRBV7-2 to TRBJ2-3; D remains ambiguous. The length of the CDR3 is 15 residues. V lost 1 base, J lost 5 bases, and 13 bases lay in between. Germline V gene lookup returns CDR1 SGHTA and CDR2 FQGNSA. The CDR3 region is CASSLGGLFVDTQYF. The CDR3 DNA reads as TGTGCCAGCAGCTTAGGAGGCCTATTTGTAGATACGCAGTATTTT.

The J gene is TRBJ1-4, the V gene TRBV20-1; D remains unclear. Trimming stripped 3 bases from V and 4 bases from J, with 9 bases between. Germline values: CDR1 DFQATT, CDR2 SNEGSKA (reference sequence). The CDR3 extends over 13 amino acids. CDR3 coding DNA: TGCAGTGCTAGTTTAGGGCTTAATGAAAAACTGTTTTTT. Amino acids: CSASLGLNEKLFF.

This clonotype was observed a few times. The V gene is TRBV4-1, the J gene TRBJ2-5, with D unresolved. The CDR3 extends over 12 amino acids. Germline V gene lookup returns CDR1 MGHRA and CDR2 YSYEKL. V was pared by 2 bases and J by 11 bases, with 12 bases between. This CDR3 is CASSQTLGVQYF. CDR3 DNA sequence: TGCGCCAGCAGCCAAACCCTCGGAGTACAGTACTTC.

This chain uses TRBV20-1 with TRBJ1-2, with D perhaps TRBD1 (6 bases). The length of the CDR3 is 13 residues. V lost 3 bases and J lost 4, with 12 bases in between. The germline CDR1 and CDR2 sequences are DFQATT and SNEGSKA (reference sequence). The CDR3 spells CSASPDRLYGYTF. The CDR3 DNA is TGCAGTGCTAGCCCTGACAGGCTCTATGGCTACACCTTC.

This rearrangement joins TRBV29-1 to TRBJ2-1, with 7 bases fitting TRBD2. The CDR3 is made up of 19 amino acids. Per germline, CDR1 SQVTM and CDR2 ANQGSEA. After removal of 2 bases from V and 2 bases from J, the junction contained 18 bases not matched to a gene. The CDR3 DNA follows: TGCAGCGTTGAATTCCCAGGGATAAGGACTAGGCGAACCTACAATGAGCAGTTCTTC. It translates to CSVEFPGIRTRRTYNEQFF.

The chain has TRBV20-1 and TRBJ2-7; 10 bases align to TRBD2. This CDR3 contains 15 residues. Germline assignment: CDR1 DFQATT and CDR2 SNEGSKA (reference sequence). V lost 2 bases and J lost 7; bases outside the gene matches: 11. This chain's CDR3 is CSARISGRLDNEQYF. The CDR3 nucleotides are TGCAGTGCTAGAATTAGCGGGAGGCTCGACAATGAGCAGTACTTC.

This clonotype was observed at least ten times. The chain joins TRBV5-8 to TRBJ1-2; tentative D call: TRBD1 (5 bases). The germline gives CDR1 SGHTS, CDR2 YDEGEE. The CDR3 has 15 amino acids. V lost 4 bases to trimming and J lost 4 bases, with 17 bases between them. The CDR3 DNA is TGTGCCAGCAGCCGCCGCACAGGACTTATCTATGGCTACACCTTC. Its translation is CASSRRTGLIYGYTF.

This chain links TRBV12-3 or TRBV12-4 with TRBJ2-7; 11 bases map to TRBD2. Near its end, the DNA agrees better with TRBJ2-5, so the J call may be wrong. The CDR3 consists of 15 residues. As DNA, the CDR3 is TGTGCCAGCAGGACTAGCGGGGCTCGACCCGGGACCCAGTACTTC. Translation: CASRTSGARPGTQYF.